Below are 9 T cell receptor beta chains sequenced from a single sample in a study of immune cell composition in non-small cell lung cancer. Assay: immunoSEQ multiplex PCR; the TCRdb copy retains only in-frame clones and omits some. The sample has approximately 9,000 clones, around three quarters seen once. Normal lung was sampled as far from the tumour as possible, at least 3 cm. Input material: non-adjacent lung tissue. The receptor set was obtained from a human donor with non-small cell lung cancer.

The gene calls are TRBV7-2 and TRBJ2-3; maybe TRBD1 (5 bases). The CDR3 spans 13 residues. Germline CDR1 is SGHTA and CDR2 is FQGNSA. V was clipped by 5 bases and J by 6 bases, with 12 bases between them. The CDR3 spells CASSQQVQDTQYF. The CDR3 DNA reads TGTGCCAGCAGCCAACAGGTACAGGATACGCAGTATTTT.

The chain carries TRBV19 and TRBJ2-7; perhaps D is TRBD1 or TRBD2 (5 bases each). V gave up 4 bases and J gave up 0 bases, with 10 bases separating them. This CDR3 has 14 amino acids. Germline V gene data show CDR1 as LNHDA and CDR2 as SQIVND (reference sequence). The CDR3 sequence is CASSRDPSSYEQYF. The CDR3 DNA reads as TGTGCCAGTAGTAGGGACCCTAGCTCCTACGAGCAGTACTTC.

This clone was recorded once. The chain joins TRBV19 to TRBJ2-7; weak D call: TRBD1 (6 bases). The V end lost 5 bases, the J end lost 2 bases, and 16 bases lay between the germline ends. The germline V gene has CDR1 LNHDA and CDR2 SQIVND (reference sequence). This CDR3 region has 15 residues. The DNA for the CDR3 is TGTGCCAGTAGTGATACAGGGTCATCCACCTACGAGCAGTACTTC. It specifies CASSDTGSSTYEQYF.

CDR3 DNA: TGTGCCACCAGGCAAGGCAGTAGCAATGAGCAGTTCTTC. Its protein product is CATRQGSSNEQFF. The chain has TRBV15 and TRBJ2-1; no reliable D call. There are 13 residues in the CDR3. Germline V lookup: CDR1 LNHNV, CDR2 YYDKDF (reference sequence). Trimming stripped 6 bases from V and 6 bases from J, with 12 bases between. Filled out from reference TRBV15 and TRBJ2-1, the complete variable domain reads DAMVIQNPRYQVTQFGKPVTLSCSQTLNHNVMYWYQQKSSQAPKLLFHYYDKDFNNEADTPDNFQSRRPNTSFCFLDIRSPGLGDTAMYLCATRQGSSNEQFFGPGTRLTVL.

The chain uses TRBV6-4 and TRBJ2-2; TRBD1 might be the D (6 bases). V dropped 2 bases and J dropped 7 bases, with 11 bases sitting between them. The CDR3 covers 14 residues. Germline CDR1 is MRHNA and CDR2 is SNTAGT. In DNA form, the CDR3 reads TGTGCCAGCAGTGACGAACAGGGACACGGGGAGCTGTTTTTT. Its translation is CASSDEQGHGELFF.

This clone was found a few times. The V call is TRBV4-3, the J call TRBJ2-1; no definite D call. V was shortened by 4 bases and J by 7 bases, with 14 bases between the two germline ends. CDR1 is LGHNA and CDR2 is YSLEER in the germline V gene. The CDR3 spans 14 residues. CDR3 in amino acids: CASSPNTGRNEQFF. The DNA of the CDR3 is TGCGCCAGCAGCCCCAATACGGGTCGAAATGAGCAGTTCTTC.

This chain joins TRBV6-5 and TRBJ2-2; D is perhaps TRBD1 (5 bases). Trimming pared 7 bases from V and 3 bases from J, leaving 9 bases between. The CDR3 extends over 13 amino acids. Germline V gives CDR1 MNHEY, CDR2 SVGAGI. The CDR3 nucleotides are TGTGCCAGCACCACGACAGACACCGGGGAGCTGTTTTTT. Amino acid sequence: CASTTTDTGELFF.

V usage is TRBV2 and J usage is TRBJ2-5, with TRBD2 matching over 11 bases. The CDR3 is 15 residues long. Germline V lookup: CDR1 SNHLY, CDR2 FYNNEI. J lost 5 bases, V lost 8 bases, and 10 bases had no gene match. The CDR3 is CASGETSGTVETQYF. CDR3 DNA sequence: TGTGCCAGCGGGGAGACTAGCGGGACTGTGGAGACCCAGTACTTC.

This clone has only a few counts. The chain recombines TRBV2 with TRBJ1-6; D perhaps matches TRBD1 (5 bases). V dropped 0 bases and J dropped 0 bases, with 15 bases sitting between them. The CDR3 runs to 19 residues. CDR1 SNHLY and CDR2 FYNNEI come from the germline V gene. The CDR3 reads CASSEAPLGGSSYNSPLHF. DNA for the CDR3: TGTGCCAGCAGTGAAGCCCCCTTGGGGGGGAGCTCCTATAATTCACCCCTCCACTTT.